This T cell receptor (beta chain) was captured in a study of T cell responses to AZD1222 COVID-19 vaccine. Regarding the study as a whole: Dominant at 160-218 and 743-854, vaccine-associated CD4 TCRs also spanned spike. Of spike-specific TCRs, nearly half reportedly target regions left unmutated in variants. Mostly white British, mostly female donors; authors suggested clonal diversity may be underestimated.

The ends were cut back, 8 bases at V and 5 bases at J, with 15 bases in the middle. CDR1 LGHDT and CDR2 YNNKEL come from the germline V gene (reference sequence). The CDR3 runs 13 residues. With respect to this clone: Antigen: not known.

Sequencing was performed with immunoSEQ multiplex PCR; in TCRdb, only in-frame clones are kept and a portion is missing. The sample yields over 150,000 clones, about nine tenths seen once. The J gene is TRBJ1-1, the V gene TRBV3-1 (or the pseudogene TRBV3-2), with a possible D match to TRBD1 (5 bases). This specimen was peripheral blood, taken on day 0 of AZD1222 vaccination. The clonotype originates from an adult in good health. In DNA form, the CDR3 reads TGTGCCAGCGGGAGGGGAGAAAGAACTGAAGCTTTCTTT. Translated, it gives CASGRGERTEAFF.